This T cell receptor beta chain was recovered during a study of blood T cell repertoires in COVID-19. Study in general: COVID-19 samples, acute and convalescent, were from the United States, Italy and Spain. T cells, B-cell-depleted T cells, or PBMCs supplied cDNA or gDNA.

This clone came up a few times. Under the authors' procedure: Cell counts per sample came from amplifying reference gene primers. TCRdb's table, derived via immunoSEQ multiplex PCR, lists solely in-frame clones and lacks some. V and J calls and clone size are given by that table; D and trimming were obtained from the DNA. The sample yields some 150,000 clones, approximately 84% seen once. This sequence originates from an elderly woman in a cohort sampled during active or convalescent COVID-19. The specimen sequenced was peripheral blood.

Written as DNA, the CDR3 is TGTGCCAGCAGCCCACAAACTTCAGGGGGCGCGGTCTATGGCTACACCTTC. This gives the protein CASSPQTSGGAVYGYTF. The gene calls are TRBV3-1 (or the pseudogene TRBV3-2) and TRBJ1-2; 8 nucleotides line up with TRBD1. After removal of 4 bases from V and 4 bases from J, the junction contained 14 bases not matched to a gene. This CDR3 has 17 residues. Germline V CDR1 and CDR2: LGHDT, YNNKEL (reference sequence).